The sequence of this T cell receptor (beta chain) was determined in a study of T-cell memory formation after mild COVID-19. Findings of the study overall: Memory sampled before infection contained some responding clones, suggesting cross-reactive memory joined. Chiefly within CM and EM were the contracting CD4+ clones; CD8+ ones were within EMRA. Day 15 to 85 contractors were CD4/CD8 balanced; later expanders leaned CD4+.

Trimming cost V 6 bases and J 3 bases; bases outside gene matches: 5. The germline V gene has CDR1 DFQATT and CDR2 SNEGSKA (reference sequence). The CDR3 consists of 12 residues. At least ten counts were recorded for this clonotype. The antigen remains unidentified. TCRalpha and TCRbeta libraries used 5'RACE with constant-segment primers and UMIs. TCRdb independently ran MiXCR on the 5' RACE reads; one entry per CDR3 protein. Of fewer than 15,000 distinct CDR3 sequences in the sample, about 14% were seen once. This chain links TRBV20-1 with TRBJ2-7; TRBD1 aligns across 7 bases. This TCR was sampled from a man between 18 and 29 years old who had mild COVID-19 (a few samples of this study predate the infection). Cell type and time point are not known. Specimen: PBMCs or a T cell subset sorted from them (not recorded which). The DNA for the CDR3 is TGCAGTGCCCGGGACAGTCGCTACGAGCAGTACTTC. Translated: CSARDSRYEQYF.